This entry lists 18 T cell receptor beta chains sequenced from one sample in a study of control samples from healthy donors and cancer patients (TCRdb year 2020). The library relied on the immunoSEQ multiplex PCR assay. TCRdb provides this immuneACCESS table in a form limited to in-frame rearrangements. Some clones are lacking; in checked studies, under half of them reflect an unresolved V gene, and why the rest are absent is not known. The sample table shows about 170,000 clones, and 91% are seen once. The biggest ten clones account for 1.5% of the sample. Sequencing was carried out using blood. All receptors come from a woman in her twenties or thirties in good health.

This chain connects TRBV2 to TRBJ2-5; D remains ambiguous. This CDR3 is 10 amino acids long. CDR1 and CDR2 (germline): SNHLY, FYNNEI. With 6 bases removed from V and 5 bases from J, the gap between germline ends came to 4 bases. CDR3 nucleotides: TGTGCCAGCAGAGCTGAGACCCAGTACTTC. It encodes CASRAETQYF.

V usage is TRBV19 and J usage is TRBJ1-5; TRBD1 matches 8 bases. The length of the CDR3 is 17 residues. CDR1 LNHDA and CDR2 SQIVND come from the germline V gene (reference sequence). Trimming cost V 6 bases and J 0 bases; bases outside gene matches: 10. The CDR3 sequence: CASRRQGRYSSNQPQHF. CDR3 nucleotides: TGTGCCAGTAGGAGACAGGGGAGATATAGTAGCAATCAGCCCCAGCATTTT.

This chain links TRBV25-1 with TRBJ1-2; no definite D call. CDR1 is MGHDK, CDR2 SYGVNS, per germline. Between the trimmed V and J ends, which lost 1 base and 5 bases, there was a span of 8 bases. The CDR3 consists of 13 residues. CDR3 loop: CASSESPQYGYTF. The CDR3 DNA sequence: TGTGCCAGCAGTGAATCCCCACAGTATGGCTACACCTTC.

The rearrangement links TRBV4-1 to TRBJ1-6, with 7 bases fitting TRBD1. The CDR3 extends over 16 amino acids. Trimming took 0 bases from V and 3 from J; bases not matched to a gene: 2. The germline gives CDR1 MGHRA, CDR2 YSYEKL. The CDR3: CASSQEGQSYNSPLHF. CDR3 nucleotide sequence: TGCGCCAGCAGCCAAGAGGGACAGAGCTATAATTCACCCCTCCACTTT.

The chain joins TRBV3-1 (or the pseudogene TRBV3-2) to TRBJ1-4; the D gene is possibly TRBD1 (6 bases). CDR1 LGHDT and CDR2 YNNKEL come from the germline V gene (reference sequence). CDR3 length: 16 residues. V was cut by 0 bases and J by 5 bases, with 13 bases left in between. Written as DNA, the CDR3 is TGTGCCAGCAGCCAAGATCGGGCGGGGGCCAATGAAAAACTGTTTTTT. This encodes CASSQDRAGANEKLFF.

The chain links TRBV4-2 to TRBJ2-6, with D perhaps matching TRBD2 (6 bases). Germline V gives CDR1 LGHNA, CDR2 YNFKEQ. This CDR3 has 16 amino acids. Deletions cut 0 bases from V and 3 bases from J, with 9 bases between. The CDR3 nucleotides read TGTGCCAGCAGCCAAGATCCGGGAGATGGGGCCAACGTCCTGACTTTC. It is translated as CASSQDPGDGANVLTF.

This clone has at least ten counts. The chain links TRBV28 to TRBJ1-5; 10 bases fit TRBD1. V shed 6 bases and J 6 bases; nucleotides not matched to a gene: 11. Germline values: CDR1 MDHEN, CDR2 SYDVKM. This CDR3 spans 16 amino acids. CDR3 nucleotide sequence: TGTGCCAGCAGGCCGCGACAGGGGGCCTGGCGTCAGCCCCAGCATTTT. Translating it yields CASRPRQGAWRQPQHF.

CDR3 sequence: CASSRGQPSSYNSPLHF. CDR3 in DNA: TGTGCCAGTAGTCGGGGACAGCCGAGCTCCTATAATTCACCCCTCCACTTT. The chain joins TRBV19 to TRBJ1-6; 7 bases are shared with TRBD1. Germline V gives CDR1 LNHDA, CDR2 SQIVND (reference sequence). J gave up 0 bases and V 5 bases, and 7 bases lay outside the gene matches. The CDR3 length is 17 residues.

CDR3 nucleotide sequence: TGTGCCAGCAGCTTAGACGTGGGCACTCGCAATTCACCCCTCCACTTT. Translated, it gives CASSLDVGTRNSPLHF. V usage is TRBV7-8 and J usage is TRBJ1-6; D is undetermined. The germline V gene encodes CDR1 SGHVS and CDR2 FQNEAQ. V was clipped by 1 base and J by 7 bases, with 14 bases between them. This CDR3 is 16 amino acids long.

The rearrangement links TRBV19 to TRBJ1-2; 7 bases line up with TRBD1. V dropped 5 bases and J dropped 2; count of bases not matched to a gene: 5. CDR1 and CDR2 (germline): LNHDA, SQIVND (reference sequence). The CDR3 is 14 amino acids. CDR3 sequence: CASSPRTGNYGYTF. The CDR3 DNA follows: TGTGCCAGTAGTCCACGGACAGGAAACTATGGCTACACCTTC. The full variable domain, completed using reference TRBV19 and TRBJ1-2, is DGGITQSPKYLFRKEGQNVTLSCEQNLNHDAMYWYRQDPGQGLRLIYYSQIVNDFQKGDIAEGYSVSREKKESFPLTVTSAQKNPTAFYLCASSPRTGNYGYTFGSGTRLTVV.

The rearrangement joins TRBV14 to TRBJ1-2; D gene unclear. The germline V gene has CDR1 SGHDN and CDR2 FVKESK. The V and J ends lost 3 bases and 0 bases respectively, with 5 bases between them. The CDR3 is 13 residues long. CDR3 coding DNA: TGTGCCAGCAGCCAGGGAGCTAACTATGGCTACACCTTC. This translates into CASSQGANYGYTF.

The rearrangement links TRBV3-1 (or the pseudogene TRBV3-2) to TRBJ2-2; D is unclear. With 3 bases removed from V and 1 base from J, the gap between germline ends came to 3 bases. CDR3 length: 13 amino acids. Germline loops: CDR1 LGHDT, CDR2 YNNKEL (reference sequence). The CDR3 region is CASSQGNTGELFF. The CDR3 DNA is TGTGCCAGCAGCCAGGGGAACACCGGGGAGCTGTTTTTT.

As concerns this clone: Different DNA sequences within this sample yield the same CDR3. The V gene is TRBV18, the J gene TRBJ1-4; no clear D gene. There are 12 residues in the CDR3. The V gene's germline CDR1 is KGHSH and CDR2 LQKENI. Trimming cost V 3 bases and J 8 bases, with 7 bases left between them. The DNA for the CDR3 is TGTGCCAGCTCACCCCCCGGCGAAAAACTGTTTTTT. The encoded protein is CASSPPGEKLFF.

The chain uses TRBV30 and TRBJ2-1; D is uncertain. The germline V and J ends were trimmed by 5 bases and 0 bases, with 8 bases remaining between them. Germline V CDR1 and CDR2: GTSNPN, SVGIG (reference sequence). The CDR3 has 13 residues. The CDR3, as DNA: TGTGCCTGGTCGGGCGGCTCCTACAATGAGCAGTTCTTC. Its protein product is CAWSGGSYNEQFF. Based on the CDR3 plus reference TRBV30 and TRBJ2-1, the full variable domain is SQTIHQWPATLVQPVGSPLSLECTVEGTSNPNLYWYRQAAGRGLQLLFYSVGIGQISSEVPQNLSASRPQDRQFILSSKKLLLSDSGFYLCAWSGGSYNEQFFGPGTRLTVL.

The chain recombines TRBV7-8 with TRBJ2-6; 7 positions agree with TRBD1. This CDR3 comprises 16 residues. Germline trimming cut 5 bases from V and 0 bases from J; bases unmatched to any gene: 4. Germline V gene data show CDR1 as SGHVS and CDR2 as FQNEAQ. CDR3 sequence (DNA): TGTGCCAGCAGCGCCCGGGACAGCTCTGGGGCCAACGTCCTGACTTTC. Protein sequence: CASSARDSSGANVLTF.

This rearrangement joins TRBV10-3 to TRBJ1-6; 7 bases align to TRBD1. This CDR3 comprises 15 residues. V lost 3 bases, J lost 7 bases, and 6 bases stayed unmatched. CDR1 is ENHRY, CDR2 SYGVKD, per germline. The CDR3 nucleotides are TGTGCCATCAGTGAAACAGGGGAGTACAATTCACCCCTCCACTTT. It translates to CAISETGEYNSPLHF.

V and J are TRBV7-2 and TRBJ2-1; D could derive from TRBD1 or TRBD2 (5 bases each). The CDR3 loop spans 13 amino acids. The germline V gene has CDR1 SGHTA and CDR2 FQGNSA. Deletions cut 0 bases from V and 10 bases from J, with 10 bases between. CDR3: CASSLAGETEQFF. The CDR3 nucleotides are TGTGCCAGCAGCTTAGCGGGGGAGACAGAGCAGTTCTTC.

The chain has TRBV19 and TRBJ2-3, with TRBD2 identical over 11 bases. Germline V CDR1 and CDR2: LNHDA, SQIVND (reference sequence). J lost 6 bases, V lost 5 bases, and 13 bases had no gene match. The CDR3 length is 17 residues. The CDR3 DNA reads TGTGCCAGTAGTGCCACCCGACTAGCGGGACGCGGGGATACGCAGTATTTT. This gives the protein CASSATRLAGRGDTQYF.